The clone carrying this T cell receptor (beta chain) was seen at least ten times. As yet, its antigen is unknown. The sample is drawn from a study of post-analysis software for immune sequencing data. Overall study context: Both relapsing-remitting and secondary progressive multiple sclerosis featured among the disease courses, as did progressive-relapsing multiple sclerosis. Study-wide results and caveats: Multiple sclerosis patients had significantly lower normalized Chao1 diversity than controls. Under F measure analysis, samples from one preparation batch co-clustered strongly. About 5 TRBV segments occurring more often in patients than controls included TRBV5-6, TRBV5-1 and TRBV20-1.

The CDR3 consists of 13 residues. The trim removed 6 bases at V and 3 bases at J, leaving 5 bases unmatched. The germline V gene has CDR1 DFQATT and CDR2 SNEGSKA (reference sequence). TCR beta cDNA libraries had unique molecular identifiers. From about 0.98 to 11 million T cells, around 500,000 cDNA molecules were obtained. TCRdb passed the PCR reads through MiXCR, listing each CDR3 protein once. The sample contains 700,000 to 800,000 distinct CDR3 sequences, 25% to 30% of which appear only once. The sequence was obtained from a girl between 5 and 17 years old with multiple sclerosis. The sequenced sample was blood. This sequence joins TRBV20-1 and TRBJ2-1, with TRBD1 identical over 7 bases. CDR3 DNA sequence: TGCAGTGCACGAGGGGGCGGCTACAATGAGCAGTTCTTC. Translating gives CSARGGGYNEQFF.